This T cell receptor beta chain was observed in a study of cytomegalovirus exposure and HLA in healthy donors (dated by TCRdb to about 2017). Turning to the overall study: An earlier analysis of approximately 640 of the donors reported more than 250 Gb of sequence data and 117 million unique TCR beta sequences from 190 million or so T cells. An early release covering more than 500 HLA-typed donors comprised approximately 300 gigabases of sequencing data and tens of millions of unique TCR sequences. Among the roughly 400 genotyped donors, 81% belonged to the genetic ancestry cluster associated with self-reported Caucasian donors. The study aimed to test whether signatures of past pathogen exposure could be identified by cataloging public T cell receptors. The study profiled the T cell repertoires of fewer than 850 subjects by immunosequencing and related them to cytomegalovirus serostatus. Besides the first cohort of roughly 660 subjects, a separate validation cohort made up of 90 to 150 different subjects was used. To predict cytomegalovirus infection status, the study combined high-throughput TCR immunosequencing, statistical association of individual TCRs with disease status, and machine learning. To study patterns of TCR occurrence, a later analysis re-analyzed previously published TCR beta repertoires from 500 to 850 donors and added high-resolution HLA genotyping. The later analysis used no new phenotypic data to find candidate immune exposures, relying instead on TCR beta sequences and their occurrence across donors. To decide whether each TCR beta V gene segment behaved as functional or pseudogenic, an earlier analysis of approximately 600 of the donors relied on high-throughput TCR beta sequencing. Alongside the repertoire data, information on donor age, sex, ethnicity and CMV serostatus was compiled. In a later genetic analysis, genome-wide SNP genotypes for about 65% of the 666 donors were used, and that subset was treated as a discovery cohort. All discovery cohort repertoires had been generated on a single sequencing platform. Both class I and class II loci were covered by HLA typing, at four-digit resolution. The number of typed donors differed by locus: about 629-630 for A, B, C, DRB1 and DQB1; roughly 510 for DQA1; 606 for DPA1; and 400 to 480 for DPB1. A few DR-DQ haplotypes were treated as single units for association and clustering because of strong linkage in the cohort. On average, 235,054 unique TCR beta nucleotide sequences were sequenced per donor among 300 to 500 genotyped donors of the cohort, with roughly 18% of those sequences being non-productive. Summary of the overall study and its limitations: Some IMGT-functional V segments, including TRBV6-2 and TRBV6-3, could not be told apart with the 87-base-pair reads, so those segments were excluded. A further reported finding was that TCR beta sequences accurately predicted the HLA-A and HLA-B alleles for most subjects in the first cohort. The presence/absence analyses assumed that sequencing depth was roughly uniform across donors, and that assumption may not be true. The earlier analysis of some 560 of the donors excluded 15 to 20 rarely observed V segments, including chromosome 9 orphons, because counts were too low. This cohort had only TCR beta chains sequenced, and the lack of alpha or paired-chain data limited which features could be detected. Assigning TCR associations to individual alleles was difficult when HLA alleles, especially DR and DQ, strongly co-occurred. At a false discovery rate of 0.05, a later analysis linked roughly 17,000 TCR beta sequences to specific HLA alleles. Broadly in line with IMGT annotations, most TCR beta V segments showed up in productive rearrangements about 90% or about 30% of the time in an earlier analysis of a few hundred of the donors. Three of the identified cytomegalovirus-associated TCR beta chains were confirmed in vitro to be specific for cytomegalovirus antigens. In a later analysis, TCR association rates were found to vary across HLA loci, with the most associated TCRs seen for DRB1 alleles and the fewest for HLA-C alleles. In both the original and validation cohorts, the classifier was reported to diagnose cytomegalovirus status with high specificity and sensitivity. An association between a missense DCLRE1C variant and V-gene and J-gene trimming of TCR beta chains was found in a later genetic analysis and replicated in an independent cohort. The authors suggested that the approach could potentially be generalized to other disease states and immunological phenotypes. According to a later genetic analysis, donors in an Asian-associated ancestry cluster had fewer N-insertions in productive TCRs than the approximately 700-donor mean. Most TCR sequences were observed very rarely across donors, whereas some public TCRs were present in many individuals. A later analysis found that HLA-associated TCR beta chains were more clonally expanded and had lower generation probabilities than equally common non-associated chains. A group of highly shared sequence variants was considered likely to be a technical artifact of the sequencing pipeline. Because HLA typing was missing for some donors at each locus, association tests included only the typed subset. Immune exposure information for the cohort was limited to CMV serostatus. In the study, roughly 160 TCR beta chains were listed as associated with cytomegalovirus. According to a later analysis, most CMV-associated TCR beta chains appeared to be HLA-restricted, and the HLA associations seemed to be driven largely by CMV exposure. In a later analysis, several top co-occurrence clusters were reported to appear linked to parvovirus B19, influenza, CMV and Epstein-Barr virus. Correlated functional status among segregating V segments might be attributable to linkage disequilibrium, but an unknown experimental factor could not be ruled out.

The germline V gene (reference sequence) provides CDR1 SGHKS and CDR2 YYEKEE. V lost 6 bases and J lost 6 bases, and the count of bases not matched to a germline gene is 5. The CDR3 spans 14 residues, from the cysteine through the phenylalanine. Only the CDR3 DNA is retained, 42 bases long and in frame from the first base. To prepare the library, the immunoSEQ multiplex PCR assay was applied. For the multiplex PCR, a mixture combining 60 forward primers for TCR Vbeta segments and 13 reverse primers for TCR Jbeta segments was used. The CDR3 region of rearranged TCR beta genes was amplified from genomic DNA with a multiplex PCR assay. Amplified TCR beta libraries were sequenced as 87-base-pair reads on the Illumina HiSeq System. The authors' pipeline ran thus. A later analysis tallied around 82 million unique TCR beta chains across the 666 repertoires, and approximately 12 million of those chains were shared by two or more donors. To remove PCR and sequencing errors, raw reads were error-corrected and collapsed into unique sequences using a nearest-neighbor algorithm that merged closely related sequences. Alignment of CDR3 sequences to IMGT reference sequences was used to assign V, D and J gene segments. For a sequence to be retained, a match of at least six nucleotides to both a V gene segment and a J gene segment was required. A rearrangement counted as productive if the CDR3 had no stop codons and remained in frame with V and J, and every other rearrangement counted as non-productive. Following IMGT convention, CDR3 was defined as the stretch from the second conserved V-encoded cysteine up to the conserved J-encoded phenylalanine. Sequences without an unambiguous match to a single V gene segment were excluded from the earlier analysis of about 630 of the donors. An earlier analysis of several hundred of the donors called V segments functional above 56.7% productive rearrangements and segregating when the between-donor standard deviation exceeded 5%. To diagnose cytomegalovirus status from the catalog of TCR beta chain sequences, a statistical classification framework was built. V and J gene assignment, in a later analysis, came from comparing TCR nucleotide sequences with IMGT/GENE-DB human TR gene sequences. A later analysis assigned CDR3 sequences and most-parsimonious VDJ recombination scenarios with the TCRdist pipeline. In a later analysis, each TCR beta chain was defined by its CDR3 amino acid sequence together with its V-gene family, and reads without a unique V-gene family were excluded. As a way to deal with suspected cross-contamination and a sequencing artifact, a later analysis dropped over 550 nucleotide sequences that were highly shared and had low generation probability. In a later analysis, a clonal expansion index for each public chain was calculated from normalized within-repertoire ranks of inferred template counts. Generation probabilities in a later analysis came from a VDJ recombination model fitted to out-of-frame rearrangements, and those results were checked against IGoR. A later analysis scored TCR-TCR, TCR-HLA and TCR-CMV co-occurrence with hypergeometric tests, applying a repertoire-size bias correction to TCR pairs. A later analysis estimated false discovery rates by permuting HLA or CMV assignments 20 times. In a later analysis, co-occurring TCRs were grouped using DBSCAN, with TCRdist sequence similarity added in when clustering inside HLA-allele-positive subsets. Repertoires with fewer than 30,000 or more than 120,000 public chains, plus five repertoires with anomalous nucleotide sharing, were excluded from co-occurrence clustering. TCRdb provides this immuneACCESS table in a form limited to in-frame rearrangements. Some clones are lacking; in checked studies, under half of them reflect an unresolved V gene, and why the rest are absent is not known. The V and J calls and the clone size are those of that table, but D and trimming were determined from the DNA. Counted in this sample were 130,000 or so clones; approximately 78% of them appeared once. Together, the top ten hold around 2% of the sample.

For this clone: There is no known antigen for this receptor. Base qualities are not provided; no much larger clone lies one nucleotide away.

In total, approximately 700 healthy bone marrow donors made up the cohort. All cohort members were sampled while nominally healthy, although unrecorded immune exposures were likely present. The donor was CMV seronegative and belonged to the group of several hundred seronegative cohort members. A peripheral blood sample was collected from each donor, and TCR beta sequencing was performed on peripheral blood mononuclear cells. Genomic DNA was extracted from the blood cell samples with the Qiagen DNeasy Blood Extraction Kit. The source material was PBMCs. The rearranged chain carries TRBV5-5 and TRBJ2-1; the central 11 bases match TRBD2. The sequence came from a man in his forties in good health and CMV-seronegative. In nucleotide form, the sequence is TGTGCCAGCAAACTAGCGGGAGAAGGCAATGAGCAGTTCTTC. Translated, this is CASKLAGEGNEQFF.